These 13 T cell receptor beta chains originate from one sample sequenced in a study of CD8 T cells in ankylosing spondylitis. TCRdb re-called the 5' RACE reads with MiXCR, one entry per CDR3 protein. The sample holds 150,000 to 200,000 distinct CDR3 sequences, about 9.9% seen once. What was sequenced was blood, either unsorted or a sorted T cell fraction (not recorded which). The receptor source for this set is a male donor with ankylosing spondylitis or in good health (not recorded which).

At least ten counts were recorded for this clonotype. J is TRBJ2-1 and V is TRBV15; TRBD2 aligns across 8 bases. The germline V gene encodes CDR1 LNHNV and CDR2 YYDKDF (reference sequence). V trimming: 1 base; J trimming: 9 bases; junction bases outside the gene matches: 5. This CDR3 contains 14 residues. DNA for the CDR3: TGTGCCACCAGCAGAGGTAGCGGGGCGAGTGAGCAGTTCTTC. It translates to CATSRGSGASEQFF.

This clonotype was seen ten or more times. This chain uses TRBV28 with TRBJ1-1; 7 bases align to TRBD1. CDR1 and CDR2 (germline): MDHEN, SYDVKM. After removal of 5 bases from V and 0 bases from J, the junction contained 6 bases not matched to a gene. The CDR3 is 15 amino acids. CDR3 nucleotide sequence: TGTGCCAGCAGTACCAACAGGGGTATGAACACTGAAGCTTTCTTT. It yields the protein CASSTNRGMNTEAFF.

As to this clonotype: A junction end diverges from the germline sequence, so it may reflect a read error. This sequence joins TRBV7-9 and TRBJ1-4; D not certain. In germline, CDR1 is SEHNR, CDR2 FQNEAQ (reference sequence). The CDR3 covers 15 residues. The CDR3 spells CASSLAVNRNEKLFF. For the CDR3, the DNA is TGTGCCAGCAGCCTAGCAGTGAATCGGAATGAAAAACTGTTTTTT. Based on the CDR3 plus reference TRBV7-9 and TRBJ1-4, the full variable domain is DTGVSQNPRHKITKRGQNVTFRCDPISEHNRLYWYRQTLGQGPEFLTYFQNEAQLEKSRLLSDRFSAERPKGSFSTLEIQRTEQGDSAMYLCASSLAVNRNEKLFFGSGTQLSVL.

V gene TRBV12-3 or TRBV12-4 combines with J gene TRBJ2-7; perhaps TRBD1 as D (6 bases). Between the trimmed V and J ends, which lost 5 bases and 3 bases, there was a span of 14 bases. The CDR3 runs to 14 residues. The CDR3, as DNA: TGTGCCAGCAGTCTTACCACAGGGCTCTACGAGCAGTACTTC. This translates into CASSLTTGLYEQYF.

This clonotype occurred many times. The V and J genes are TRBV6-5 and TRBJ2-3; no firm D call. The CDR3 covers 11 residues. V lost 10 bases to trimming and J lost 5 bases, with 10 bases between them. The germline V gene encodes CDR1 MNHEY and CDR2 SVGAGI. The CDR3 is CATNYGDTQYF. DNA of the CDR3: TGTGCCACTAACTACGGAGATACGCAGTATTTT.

This chain uses TRBV20-1 with TRBJ2-1; D is undetermined. This CDR3 is 14 amino acids long. Trimming removed 0 bases from V and 4 bases from J, with 10 bases in between. The germline CDR1 and CDR2 sequences are DFQATT and SNEGSKA (reference sequence). CDR3 residues: CSAREGNRYNEQFF. CDR3 sequence (DNA): TGCAGTGCTAGAGAGGGGAACCGATACAATGAGCAGTTCTTC.

Many counts were recorded for this clonotype. The chain employs TRBV7-2 and TRBJ2-5; D is unclear. From germline, CDR1 is SGHTA and CDR2 FQGNSA. With 0 bases removed from V and 4 bases from J, the gap between germline ends came to 3 bases. The CDR3 extends over 12 amino acids. The CDR3 DNA sequence: TGTGCCAGCAGCTTAGCTTTAGAGACCCAGTACTTC. This translates into CASSLALETQYF.

The genes are TRBV7-9 and TRBJ1-6; 7 bases fit TRBD1. The CDR3 runs 15 residues. The V and J ends lost 5 bases and 13 bases, in that order; junction bases with no gene match: 14. Germline CDR1 SEHNR, CDR2 FQNEAQ (reference sequence). The CDR3 bases are TGTGCCAGCAGCCCTACAGGGGTAGAAGGTTGGCCCCTCCACTTT. Its translation is CASSPTGVEGWPLHF.

A few counts support this clonotype. The V call is TRBV20-1, the J call TRBJ2-2; 7 nucleotides line up with TRBD1. Germline CDR1 and CDR2: DFQATT and SNEGSKA (reference sequence). Trimming cost V 4 bases and J 1 base; bases outside gene matches: 3. The CDR3 spans 14 residues. CDR3 DNA sequence: TGCAGTGCTACCTACAGGGGGAACACCGGGGAGCTGTTTTTT. Translation: CSATYRGNTGELFF.

About this clonotype itself: This clone may be a read error of a much larger clone one base away. V usage is TRBV4-3 and J usage is TRBJ2-7; D may match TRBD1 or TRBD2 (6 bases each). This CDR3 is built from 16 residues. Germline V gene lookup returns CDR1 LGHNA and CDR2 YSLEER. V was pared by 0 bases and J by 1 base, with 13 bases between. The CDR3 loop is CASSQDTGAGSYEQYF. CDR3 nucleotide sequence: TGCGCCAGCAGCCAAGATACGGGGGCAGGGTCCTACGAGCAGTACTTC.

This clonotype was counted ten times or more. The chain uses TRBV5-1 and TRBJ1-2; D gene unclear. CDR1 is SGHRS, CDR2 YFSETQ, per germline. Trimming removed 1 base from V and 5 bases from J, with 9 bases in between. This CDR3 has 13 residues. CDR3 nucleotides: TGCGCCAGCAGCTTGAACAGCGCTTATGGCTACACCTTC. This codes for CASSLNSAYGYTF.

This clonotype has at least ten counts. The CDR3 is CASSRGLQANIQYF. The CDR3 DNA follows: TGTGCCAGCAGTCGGGGCCTACAAGCTAACATTCAGTACTTC. The chain recombines TRBV6-2 or TRBV6-3 with TRBJ2-4, with D tentatively TRBD1 or TRBD2 (5 bases each). This CDR3 contains 14 residues. V dropped 5 bases and J dropped 7 bases, with 15 bases sitting between them. Germline V gives CDR1 MNHEY, CDR2 SVGEGT.

This clonotype came up many times. The chain carries TRBV18 and TRBJ1-1; D may be TRBD1 (5 bases). The germline CDR1 and CDR2 sequences are KGHSH and LQKENI. CDR3 length: 13 amino acids. V was pared by 7 bases and J by 4 bases, with 13 bases between. The CDR3 protein is CASCGEGTTEAFF. DNA for the CDR3: TGTGCCAGCTGCGGTGAGGGGACCACTGAAGCTTTCTTT.